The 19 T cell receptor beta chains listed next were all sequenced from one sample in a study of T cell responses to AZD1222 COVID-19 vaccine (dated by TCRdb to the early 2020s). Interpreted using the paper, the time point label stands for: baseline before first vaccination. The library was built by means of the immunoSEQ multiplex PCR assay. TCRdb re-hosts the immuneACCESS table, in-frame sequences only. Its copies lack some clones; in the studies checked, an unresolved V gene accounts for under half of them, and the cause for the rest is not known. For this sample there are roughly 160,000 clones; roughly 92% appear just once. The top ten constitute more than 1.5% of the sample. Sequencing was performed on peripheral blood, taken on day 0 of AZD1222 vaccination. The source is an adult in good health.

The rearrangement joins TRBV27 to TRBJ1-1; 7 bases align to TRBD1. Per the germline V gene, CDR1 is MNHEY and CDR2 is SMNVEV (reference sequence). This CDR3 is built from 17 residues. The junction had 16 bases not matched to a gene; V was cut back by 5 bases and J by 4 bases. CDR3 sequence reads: CASSPKTGPRAGTEAFF. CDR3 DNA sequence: TGTGCCAGCAGTCCCAAGACAGGGCCGCGGGCGGGCACTGAAGCTTTCTTT.

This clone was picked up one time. The DNA of the CDR3 is TGTGCCAGCAGGGGGCAGGTTTATGGCTACACCTTC. It encodes CASRGQVYGYTF. The rearrangement uses TRBV6-5 and TRBJ1-2, with a weak D call TRBD1 (5 bases). Germline V CDR1 and CDR2: MNHEY, SVGAGI. V was shortened by 6 bases and J by 5 bases, with 10 bases between the two germline ends. CDR3 length: 12 amino acids.

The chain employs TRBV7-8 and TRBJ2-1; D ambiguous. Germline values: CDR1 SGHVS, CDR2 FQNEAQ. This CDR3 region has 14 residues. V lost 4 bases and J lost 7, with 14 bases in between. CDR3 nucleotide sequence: TGTGCCAGCAGCTCCTTAGCCTCTAGGAATGAGCAGTTCTTC. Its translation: CASSSLASRNEQFF.

The DNA for the CDR3 is TGTGCCAGCAGCGAGCAGGGTATCGGGGAGCTGTTTTTT. Protein product: CASSEQGIGELFF. The chain uses TRBV6-5 and TRBJ2-2; a possible D gene is TRBD1 (5 bases). V gave up 6 bases and J gave up 7 bases, with 12 bases separating them. CDR1 is MNHEY and CDR2 is SVGAGI in the germline V gene. The CDR3 length is 13 residues.

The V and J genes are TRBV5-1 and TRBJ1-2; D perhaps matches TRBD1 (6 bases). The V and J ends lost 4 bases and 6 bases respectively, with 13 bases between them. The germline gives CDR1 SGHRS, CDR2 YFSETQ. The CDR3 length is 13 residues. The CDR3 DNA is TGCGCCAGCAGCCTTGACAGGATCAATGGCTACACCTTC. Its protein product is CASSLDRINGYTF.

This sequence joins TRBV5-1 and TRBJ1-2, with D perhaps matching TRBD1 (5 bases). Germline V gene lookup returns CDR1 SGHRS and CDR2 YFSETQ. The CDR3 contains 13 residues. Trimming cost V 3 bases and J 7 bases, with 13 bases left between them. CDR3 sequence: CASSYQGTGGYTF. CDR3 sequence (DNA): TGCGCCAGCAGCTATCAGGGTACGGGTGGCTACACCTTC.

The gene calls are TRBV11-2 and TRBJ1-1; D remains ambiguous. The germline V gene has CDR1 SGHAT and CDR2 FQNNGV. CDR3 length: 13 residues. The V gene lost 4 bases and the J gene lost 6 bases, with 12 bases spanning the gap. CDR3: CASSSLNEAEAFF. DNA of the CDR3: TGTGCCAGCAGCTCCCTGAACGAGGCTGAAGCTTTCTTT.

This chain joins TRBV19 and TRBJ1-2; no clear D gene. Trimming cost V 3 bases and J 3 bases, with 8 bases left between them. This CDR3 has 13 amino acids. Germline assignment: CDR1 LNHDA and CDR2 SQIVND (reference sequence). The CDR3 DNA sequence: TGTGCCAGTAGTATTTTAGCCTACTATGGCTACACCTTC. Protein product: CASSILAYYGYTF.

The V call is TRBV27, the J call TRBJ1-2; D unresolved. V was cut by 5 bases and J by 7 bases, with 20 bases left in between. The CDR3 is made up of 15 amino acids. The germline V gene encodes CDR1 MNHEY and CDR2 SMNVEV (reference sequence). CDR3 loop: CASSPLDKGSLGYTF. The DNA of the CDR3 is TGTGCCAGCAGTCCCCTAGACAAGGGTAGTCTTGGCTACACCTTC.

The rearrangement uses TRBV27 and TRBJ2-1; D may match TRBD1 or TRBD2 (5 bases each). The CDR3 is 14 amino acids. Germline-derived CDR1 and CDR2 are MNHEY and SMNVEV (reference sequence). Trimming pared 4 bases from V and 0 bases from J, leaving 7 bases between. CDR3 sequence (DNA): TGTGCCAGCAGTTCAGGGACCTCCTACAATGAGCAGTTCTTC. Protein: CASSSGTSYNEQFF.

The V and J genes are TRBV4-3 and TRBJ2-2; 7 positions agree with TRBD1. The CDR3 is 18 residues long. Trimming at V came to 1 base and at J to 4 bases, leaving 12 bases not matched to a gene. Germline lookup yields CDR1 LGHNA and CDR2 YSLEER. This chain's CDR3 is CASSQGNAGTAITGELFF. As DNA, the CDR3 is TGCGCCAGCAGCCAAGGCAATGCCGGGACAGCTATCACCGGGGAGCTGTTTTTT.

The CDR3 loop reads CASRNRGAGETQYF. The CDR3, as DNA: TGTGCCAGCAGAAACAGGGGGGCGGGAGAGACCCAGTACTTC. The chain joins TRBV6-5 to TRBJ2-5; TRBD1 agrees at 8 bases. V lost 6 bases, J lost 4 bases, and 7 bases stayed unmatched. The CDR3 sequence is 14 residues long. Germline values: CDR1 MNHEY, CDR2 SVGAGI.

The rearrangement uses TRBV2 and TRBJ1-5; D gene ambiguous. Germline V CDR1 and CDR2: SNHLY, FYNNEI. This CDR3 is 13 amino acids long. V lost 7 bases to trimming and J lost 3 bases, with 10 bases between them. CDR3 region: CASNRVFNQPQHF. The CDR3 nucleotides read TGTGCCAGCAACCGGGTCTTCAATCAGCCCCAGCATTTT.

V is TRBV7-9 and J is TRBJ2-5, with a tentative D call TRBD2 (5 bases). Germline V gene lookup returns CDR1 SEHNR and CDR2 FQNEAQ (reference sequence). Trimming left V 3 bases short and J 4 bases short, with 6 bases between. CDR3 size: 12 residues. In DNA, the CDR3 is TGTGCCAGCAGCTTTGGAGGAGAGACCCAGTACTTC. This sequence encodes CASSFGGETQYF.

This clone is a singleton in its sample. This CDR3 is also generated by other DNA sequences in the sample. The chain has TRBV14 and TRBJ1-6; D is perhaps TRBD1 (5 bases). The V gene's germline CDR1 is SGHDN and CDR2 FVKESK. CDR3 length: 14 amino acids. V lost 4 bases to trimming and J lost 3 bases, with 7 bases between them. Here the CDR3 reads CASSRDFYNSPLHF. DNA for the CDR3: TGTGCCAGCAGCCGGGACTTCTATAATTCACCCCTCCACTTT.

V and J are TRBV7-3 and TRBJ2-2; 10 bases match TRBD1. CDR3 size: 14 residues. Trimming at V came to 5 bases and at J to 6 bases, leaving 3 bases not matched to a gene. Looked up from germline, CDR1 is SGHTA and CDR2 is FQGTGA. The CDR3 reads CASSPTGGPGELFF. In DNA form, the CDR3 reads TGTGCCAGCAGCCCGACAGGGGGCCCCGGGGAGCTGTTTTTT.

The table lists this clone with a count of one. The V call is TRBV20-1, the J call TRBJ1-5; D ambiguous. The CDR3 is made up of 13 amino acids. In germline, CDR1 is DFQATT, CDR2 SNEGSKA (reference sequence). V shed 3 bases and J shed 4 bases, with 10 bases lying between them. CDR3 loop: CSASGGLNQPQHF. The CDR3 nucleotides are TGCAGTGCTAGTGGCGGCCTGAATCAGCCCCAGCATTTT.

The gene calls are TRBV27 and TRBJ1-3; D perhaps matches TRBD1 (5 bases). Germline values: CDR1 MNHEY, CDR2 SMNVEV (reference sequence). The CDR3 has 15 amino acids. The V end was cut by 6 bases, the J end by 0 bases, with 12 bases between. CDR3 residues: CASRGVGFSGNTIYF. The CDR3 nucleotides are TGTGCCAGCAGGGGGGTGGGTTTCTCTGGAAACACCATATATTTT.

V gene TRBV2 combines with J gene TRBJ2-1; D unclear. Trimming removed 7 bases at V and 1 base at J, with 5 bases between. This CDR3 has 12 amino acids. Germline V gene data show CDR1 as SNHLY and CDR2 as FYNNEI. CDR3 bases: TGTGCCAGCACTTTGTCCTACAATGAGCAGTTCTTC. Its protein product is CASTLSYNEQFF. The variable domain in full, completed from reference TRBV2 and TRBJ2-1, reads EPEVTQTPSHQVTQMGQEVILRCVPISNHLYFYWYRQILGQKVEFLVSFYNNEISEKSEIFDDQFSVERPDGSNFTLKIRSTKLEDSAMYFCASTLSYNEQFFGPGTRLTVL.